The present TCR beta chain was sequenced within a study of T cell repertoires in cytomegalovirus infection. Turning to the study itself: Through public TCR beta signatures, both CMV infection and matching HLA type were indicated.

For this clonotype: Antigen: not known.

Study results and caveats: Ex vivo responses were dominated by HLA-C-restricted CMV-specific TCR beta clonotypes.

Trimming at V came to 4 bases and at J to 4 bases, leaving 6 bases not matched to a gene. Germline V gene lookup returns CDR1 SGHDN and CDR2 FVKESK. The CDR3 length is 14 residues. Using its own MiXCR run on the reads, TCRdb lists one record per CDR3 protein. The data contain roughly 920,000 distinct CDR3 sequences, under 40% of them singletons. This sequence joins TRBV14 and TRBJ1-2; TRBD1 matches 7 bases. The input for sequencing was cultured CD8+ T cells from PBMCs, taken from culture after CMV antigen stimulation. This sequence originates from a human donor in good health (CMV status not recorded). Some clones in this sample may be carry-over from other donors' samples. The CDR3, as DNA: TGTGCCAGCAGCCTTACAGGGGACCCCTATGGCTACACCTTC. As protein: CASSLTGDPYGYTF.